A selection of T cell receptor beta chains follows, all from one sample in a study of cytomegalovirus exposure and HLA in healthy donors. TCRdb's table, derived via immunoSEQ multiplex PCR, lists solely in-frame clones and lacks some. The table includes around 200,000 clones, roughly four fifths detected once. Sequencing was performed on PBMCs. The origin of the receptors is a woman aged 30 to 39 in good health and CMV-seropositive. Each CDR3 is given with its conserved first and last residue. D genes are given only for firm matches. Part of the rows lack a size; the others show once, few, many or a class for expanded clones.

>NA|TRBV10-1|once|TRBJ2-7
TGCGCCAGCAGTGATCCAGGCCACGAGCAGTACTTC
CASSDPGHEQYF
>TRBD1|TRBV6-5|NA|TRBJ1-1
TGTGCCAGCAGTTACTCGAGGAGGGGGCGATGGACTGAAGCTTTCTTT
CASSYSRRGRWTEAFF
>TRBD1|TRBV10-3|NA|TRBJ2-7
TGTGCCATCAGTAAGGACAGGGAAGGTGAGCAGTACTTC
CAISKDREGEQYF
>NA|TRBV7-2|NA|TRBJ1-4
TGTGCCAGCAGCTTAGGGACAGCTTCAAATGAAAAACTGTTTTTT
CASSLGTASNEKLFF
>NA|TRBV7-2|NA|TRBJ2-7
TGTGCCAGCAGCCCATATACAGGGTACGAGCAGTACTTC
CASSPYTGYEQYF
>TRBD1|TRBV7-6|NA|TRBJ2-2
TGTGCCAGCAGCTTAGGAACAGGGGGTGCCGGGGAGCTGTTTTTT
CASSLGTGGAGELFF
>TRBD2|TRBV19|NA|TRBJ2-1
TGTGCCAGTAGTATGGGGACTAGCCTGAACAATGAGCAGTTCTTC
CASSMGTSLNNEQFF
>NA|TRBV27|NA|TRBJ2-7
TGTGCCAGCAGTTTATTGGCAGGTTACGAGCAGTACTTC
CASSLLAGYEQYF
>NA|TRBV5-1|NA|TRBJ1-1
TGCGCCAGCAGCGCCAGCGGGAACACTGAAGCTTTCTTT
CASSASGNTEAFF
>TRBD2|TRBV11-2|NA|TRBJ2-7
TGTGCCAGCAGCTCCCGGAATAGCGGGACGTCCTACGAGCAGTACTTC
CASSSRNSGTSYEQYF
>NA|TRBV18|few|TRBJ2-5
TGTGCCAGCTCACCCGGACTACAAGAGACCCAGTACTTC
CASSPGLQETQYF
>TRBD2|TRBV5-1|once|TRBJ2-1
TGCGCCAGCAGCCGAGCTAGCGGGAGCTCCTACAATGAGCAGTTCTTC
CASSRASGSSYNEQFF
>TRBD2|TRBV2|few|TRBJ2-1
TGTGCCAGCAGTGGGACTAGCGGGAACTACAATGAGCAGTTCTTC
CASSGTSGNYNEQFF
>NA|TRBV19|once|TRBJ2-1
TGTGCCAGTAGTATCTCGGTTCCCTACAATGAGCAGTTCTTC
CASSISVPYNEQFF
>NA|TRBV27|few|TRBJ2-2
TGTGCCAGCAGTTTAGGGGGGGGCCGGGGCGGGGAGCTGTTTTTT
CASSLGGGRGGELFF
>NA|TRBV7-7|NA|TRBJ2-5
TGTGCTAGCAGCTTAGCATCCGGGACTCGGATCCAGTACTTC
CASSLASGTRIQYF
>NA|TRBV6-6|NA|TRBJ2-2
TGTGCCAGCAGTACGCAGGGTCTCCGGGAGCTGTTTTTT
CASSTQGLRELFF
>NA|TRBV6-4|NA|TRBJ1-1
TGTGCCAGCAGTGACTCATTAGGGGCCAGGGAAGCTTTCTTT
CASSDSLGAREAFF
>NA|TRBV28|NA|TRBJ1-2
TGTGCCAGCAGTTTCGGTCGGCAGGTCTATGGCTACACCTTC
CASSFGRQVYGYTF
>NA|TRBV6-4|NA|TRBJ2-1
TGTGCCAGCAGTAGACTACCTTACAATGAGCAGTTCTTC
CASSRLPYNEQFF
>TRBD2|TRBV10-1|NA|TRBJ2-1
TGCGCCAGCAGTGAGCTGGTAGCGGGAGGATCCAATGGGCAGTTCTTC
CASSELVAGGSNGQFF
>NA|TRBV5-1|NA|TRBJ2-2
TGCGCCAGCCTCGGGGCGAACACCGGGGAGCTGTTTTTT
CASLGANTGELFF
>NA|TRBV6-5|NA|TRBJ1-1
TGTGCCAGCAGTTACACCGGGAACACTGAAGCTTTCTTT
CASSYTGNTEAFF
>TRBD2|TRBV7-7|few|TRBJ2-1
TGTGCCAGCAGCTTATCGGCAGGGAGGGATGAGCAGTTCTTC
CASSLSAGRDEQFF
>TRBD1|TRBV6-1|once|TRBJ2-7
TGTGCCAGCAGTGACTCTAGGACAGGGAGGTACGAGCAGTACTTC
CASSDSRTGRYEQYF
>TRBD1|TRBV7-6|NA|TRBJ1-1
TGTGCCAGCAGCCACACCACAGGGGGCGGCACTGAAGCTTTCTTT
CASSHTTGGGTEAFF
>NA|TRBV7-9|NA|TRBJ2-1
TGTGCCAGCAGCTTCCCAGCGGGTAGCTCCTACAATGAGCAGTTCTTC
CASSFPAGSSYNEQFF
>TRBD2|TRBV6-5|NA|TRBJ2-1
TGTGCCAGCAGCGCCGCCATAGCGGGAGACAATGAGCAGTTCTTC
CASSAAIAGDNEQFF
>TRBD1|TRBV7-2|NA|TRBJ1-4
TGTGCCAGCAGCTCCCAGACAGGGGGCTTTGAAAAACTGTTTTTT
CASSSQTGGFEKLFF
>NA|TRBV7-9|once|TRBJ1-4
TGTGCCAGCAGCTTAGCGCCCCGGGGGGCAACTAATGAAAAACTGTTTTTT
CASSLAPRGATNEKLFF
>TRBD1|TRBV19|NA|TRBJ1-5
TGTGCCAGTAGTATTTTTTTCCCAGCGACAGGGGGAGGTCAGCCCCAGCATTTT
CASSIFFPATGGGQPQHF
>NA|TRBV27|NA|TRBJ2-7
TGTGCCAGCAGTTTATCGTCGGTTTCCTACGAGCAGTACTTC
CASSLSSVSYEQYF
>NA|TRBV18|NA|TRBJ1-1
TGTGCCAGCTCACCAAGCGTAACGAACACTGAAGCTTTCTTT
CASSPSVTNTEAFF
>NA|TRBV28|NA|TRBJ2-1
TGTGCCAGCAGTTTATATGTGAAGCGTGGTTTCAGGGTTGTCAATGAGCAGTTCTTC
CASSLYVKRGFRVVNEQFF
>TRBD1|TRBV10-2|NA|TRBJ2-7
TGCGCCAGCAGTCGAGGGCGACAGGGCTACGAGCAGTACTTC
CASSRGRQGYEQYF
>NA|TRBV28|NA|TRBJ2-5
TGTGCCAGCAGTACGATAGCGGCAGCACAAGAGACCCAGTACTTC
CASSTIAAAQETQYF
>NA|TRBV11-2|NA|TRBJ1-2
TGTGCCAGCAGCTTATTACCTGGGGGAGGTGGCTACACCTTC
CASSLLPGGGGYTF
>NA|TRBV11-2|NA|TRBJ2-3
TGTGCCAGCAGCTTAGATCCAGCGGGCACAGATACGCAGTATTTT
CASSLDPAGTDTQYF
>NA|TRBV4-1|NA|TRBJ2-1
TGCGCCAGCAGCCAAAGCGGGTTCCCCTACAATGAGCAGTTCTTC
CASSQSGFPYNEQFF
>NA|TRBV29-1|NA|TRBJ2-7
TGCAGCGTTGTCGGTCAGAACTACGAGCAGTACTTC
CSVVGQNYEQYF
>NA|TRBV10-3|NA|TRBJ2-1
TGTGCCATCCTCTCGAACGTAAAACAGGGCAAAGGGGACAATGAGCAGTTCTTC
CAILSNVKQGKGDNEQFF
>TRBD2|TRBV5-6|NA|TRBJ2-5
TGTGCCAGCAGCTCGACTAGCTGGTACCAAGAGACCCAGTACTTC
CASSSTSWYQETQYF
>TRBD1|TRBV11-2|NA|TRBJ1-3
TGTGCCAGCAGCATTGACAGGGGGAGAAACACCATATATTTT
CASSIDRGRNTIYF